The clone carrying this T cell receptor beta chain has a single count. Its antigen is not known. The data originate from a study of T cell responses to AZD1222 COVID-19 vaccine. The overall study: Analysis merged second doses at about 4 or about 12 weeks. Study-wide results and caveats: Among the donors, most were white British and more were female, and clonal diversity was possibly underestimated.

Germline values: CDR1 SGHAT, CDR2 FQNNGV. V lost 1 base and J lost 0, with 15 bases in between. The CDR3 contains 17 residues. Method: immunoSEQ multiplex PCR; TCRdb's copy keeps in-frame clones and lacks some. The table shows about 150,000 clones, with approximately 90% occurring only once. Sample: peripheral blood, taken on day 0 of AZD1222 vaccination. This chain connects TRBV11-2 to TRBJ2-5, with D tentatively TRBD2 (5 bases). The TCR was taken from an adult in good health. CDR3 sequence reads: CASSLAIGLGYQETQYF. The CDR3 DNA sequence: TGTGCCAGCAGCTTAGCGATTGGACTCGGGTACCAAGAGACCCAGTACTTC.